Presented here are 23 T cell receptor beta chains from one specimen sequenced in a study of T-cell memory formation after mild COVID-19. TCRdb independently ran MiXCR on the 5' RACE reads; one entry per CDR3 protein. The sample yields hundreds of thousands of distinct CDR3 sequences, roughly 13% seen once. The specimen was PBMCs or a T cell subset sorted from them (not recorded which). These TCRs come from a man aged 18 to 29 who had mild COVID-19 (a few samples of this study predate the infection). Cell type and time point are not known.

This clonotype was seen a few times. V and J are TRBV7-9 and TRBJ2-6, with D possibly TRBD2 on 6 matching bases. CDR3 length: 14 amino acids. Germline V gene data show CDR1 as SEHNR and CDR2 as FQNEAQ (reference sequence). V lost 8 bases and J lost 9, with 17 bases in between. The chain's CDR3 is CASPPGEYVNVLTF. The CDR3, as DNA: TGTGCCAGCCCTCCGGGGGAGTATGTCAACGTCCTGACTTTC.

The V call is TRBV20-1, the J call TRBJ2-5; the D gene is possibly TRBD1 (7 bases). This CDR3 contains 15 residues. Trimming left V 5 bases short and J 0 bases short, with 16 bases between. The germline V gene has CDR1 DFQATT and CDR2 SNEGSKA (reference sequence). The CDR3 reads CSAGAGGSYQETQYF. As DNA, the CDR3 is TGCAGTGCTGGGGCAGGGGGGTCGTACCAAGAGACCCAGTACTTC.

This chain joins TRBV7-9 and TRBJ2-7, with TRBD1 identical over 11 bases. The V gene's germline CDR1 is SEHNR and CDR2 FQNEAQ (reference sequence). V shed 3 bases, J shed 0 bases, and the junction held 7 bases outside the gene matches. CDR3 size: 17 residues. CDR3: CASSFLGQGVHSYEQYF. The CDR3 DNA reads TGTGCCAGCAGCTTTTTGGGACAGGGGGTACACTCCTACGAGCAGTACTTC.

This clonotype was detected ten times or more. This chain uses TRBV25-1 with TRBJ2-3, with 9 bases fitting TRBD1. CDR1 and CDR2 from the germline V gene are MGHDK and SYGVNS. CDR3 size: 15 residues. V trimming: 3 bases; J trimming: 6 bases; junction bases outside the gene matches: 7. The CDR3 loop reads CASSDVQGAGDTQYF. CDR3 coding DNA: TGTGCCAGCAGTGACGTACAGGGGGCAGGGGATACGCAGTATTTT.

The sample holds many counts of this clonotype. The chain employs TRBV5-6 and TRBJ2-1; the match to TRBD1 covers 7 bases. Germline V gives CDR1 SGHDT, CDR2 YYEEEE. The CDR3 extends over 15 amino acids. Germline trimming cut 1 base from V and 8 bases from J; bases unmatched to any gene: 9. CDR3 nucleotide sequence: TGTGCCAGCAGCTTGAGGGGGCCCCGGACGGATGAGCAGTTCTTC. It is translated as CASSLRGPRTDEQFF.

This clonotype was seen a few times. The chain links TRBV7-2 to TRBJ2-3, with D perhaps matching TRBD2 (6 bases). The V gene lost 2 bases and the J gene lost 2 bases, with 11 bases spanning the gap. Looked up from germline, CDR1 is SGHTA and CDR2 is FQGNSA. The CDR3 is made up of 15 amino acids. The CDR3 protein is CASSLLPGDTDTQYF. Here the CDR3 DNA reads TGTGCCAGCAGCTTACTTCCGGGGGACACAGATACGCAGTATTTT.

The sample holds many counts of this clonotype. The chain employs TRBV4-2 and TRBJ2-7; tentatively, D is TRBD1 (5 bases). This CDR3 has 16 amino acids. Germline assignment: CDR1 LGHNA and CDR2 YNFKEQ. The germline V and J ends were trimmed by 4 bases and 0 bases, with 16 bases remaining between them. As DNA, the CDR3 is TGTGCCAGCAGCCGAGAACAGGAATCTCACTCCTACGAGCAGTACTTC. It specifies CASSREQESHSYEQYF.

This clonotype appeared many times. This chain uses TRBV29-1 with TRBJ2-5, with D possibly being TRBD2 (6 bases). The CDR3 covers 12 residues. V was pared by 7 bases and J by 5 bases, with 14 bases between. Germline CDR1 and CDR2: SQVTM and ANQGSEA. CDR3 bases: TGCAGCGACATGACTAGGGCTGAGACCCAGTACTTC. It specifies CSDMTRAETQYF.

The V gene is TRBV6-6, the J gene TRBJ1-5; TRBD1 matches 9 bases. Germline assignment: CDR1 MNHNY and CDR2 SVGAGI (reference sequence). The length of the CDR3 is 15 residues. J lost 8 bases, V lost 2 bases, and 7 bases had no gene match. CDR3 sequence reads: CASSYRDRGREPQHF. The DNA for the CDR3 is TGTGCCAGCAGTTACCGCGACAGGGGGAGGGAGCCCCAGCATTTT.

This sequence joins TRBV4-3 and TRBJ1-6; D is possibly TRBD1 (6 bases). With 1 base removed from V and 7 bases from J, the gap between germline ends came to 11 bases. There are 15 residues in the CDR3. Germline values: CDR1 LGHNA, CDR2 YSLEER. The CDR3 loop reads CASSQGAGVNSPLHF. DNA for the CDR3: TGCGCCAGCAGCCAAGGGGCAGGGGTAAATTCACCCCTCCACTTT.

This clonotype was detected only a few times. This chain joins TRBV4-3 and TRBJ2-3, with no clear D. V lost 3 bases to trimming and J lost 7 bases, with 11 bases between them. Germline-derived CDR1 and CDR2 are LGHNA and YSLEER. This CDR3 is built from 13 residues. In DNA form, the CDR3 reads TGCGCCAGCAGCCAGGGGATAAGTAATACGCAGTATTTT. Amino acid sequence: CASSQGISNTQYF.

This clonotype was counted a few times. The chain links TRBV5-1 to TRBJ1-2; 7 bases line up with TRBD1. The CDR3 runs to 13 residues. Germline V gene data show CDR1 as SGHRS and CDR2 as YFSETQ. Unmatched junction bases numbered 6, after V lost 2 bases and J lost 8 bases. This CDR3 reads CASSFPRGGGYTF. The CDR3 DNA follows: TGCGCCAGCAGCTTCCCCAGGGGGGGCGGCTACACCTTC.

The chain uses TRBV11-2 and TRBJ2-2; 12 bases map to TRBD2. CDR1 SGHAT and CDR2 FQNNGV come from the germline V gene. The CDR3 extends over 18 amino acids. With V trimmed by 1 base and J by 3 bases, 6 bases remained unmatched. CDR3 protein: CASSLVVGLAGHTGELFF. The CDR3 DNA reads TGTGCCAGCAGCTTAGTCGTAGGACTAGCGGGGCACACCGGGGAGCTGTTTTTT.

The chain couples TRBV5-1 to TRBJ1-4; D call uncertain. The V gene's germline CDR1 is SGHRS and CDR2 YFSETQ. Trimming left V 6 bases short and J 0 bases short, with 12 bases between. CDR3 length: 15 amino acids. The CDR3 here is CASKSAPTTNEKLFF. CDR3 nucleotides: TGCGCCAGCAAGAGTGCACCCACAACTAATGAAAAACTGTTTTTT. The complete variable domain, with remaining parts taken from reference TRBV5-1 and TRBJ1-4, reads KAGVTQTPRYLIKTRGQQVTLSCSPISGHRSVSWYQQTPGQGLQFLFEYFSETQRNKGNFPGRFSGRQFSNSRSEMNVSTLELGDSALYLCASKSAPTTNEKLFFGSGTQLSVL.

This clonotype has ten or more counts. The rearrangement joins TRBV7-2 to TRBJ2-3; no clear D gene. The CDR3 contains 14 residues. V lost 4 bases and J lost 0, with 8 bases in between. Germline assignment: CDR1 SGHTA and CDR2 FQGNSA. CDR3 residues: CASSSPSSTDTQYF. In nucleotides, the CDR3 is TGTGCCAGCAGCTCTCCGAGCAGCACAGATACGCAGTATTTT.

A few counts support this clonotype. This chain joins TRBV12-3 or TRBV12-4 and TRBJ2-2, with TRBD1 matching 7 bases. The CDR3 is 14 amino acids. V lost 6 bases, J lost 4 bases, and 5 bases stayed unmatched. CDR3 nucleotides: TGTGCCAGCAGCGGACAGGTCCTCACCGGGGAGCTGTTTTTT. As protein: CASSGQVLTGELFF.

This clonotype was detected only a few times. CDR3 nucleotides: TGTGCCAGCAGTTACGCCACGACAGTTTCCATATATCCGCAGTTCTTC. Its translation: CASSYATTVSIYPQFF. This chain uses TRBV6-5 with TRBJ2-1; D may be TRBD1 (5 bases). The V gene lost 2 bases and the J gene lost 12 bases, with 23 bases spanning the gap. There are 16 residues in the CDR3. Per the germline V gene, CDR1 is MNHEY and CDR2 is SVGAGI.

This clonotype was detected a few times. The V and J genes are TRBV12-3 or TRBV12-4 and TRBJ2-7; no firm D call. CDR3 length: 12 amino acids. Deletions cut 4 bases from V and 3 bases from J, with 7 bases between. The CDR3 loop is CASSSLNYEQYF. CDR3 nucleotides: TGTGCCAGCAGTTCGCTGAACTACGAGCAGTACTTC.

The rearrangement links TRBV12-3 or TRBV12-4 to TRBJ2-5; D might be TRBD1 (6 bases). The CDR3 loop spans 13 amino acids. V was clipped by 6 bases and J by 3 bases, with 11 bases between them. The CDR3 DNA reads as TGTGCCAGCAGGCGGACAGCCAAAGAGACCCAGTACTTC. Translating it yields CASRRTAKETQYF.

This chain connects TRBV11-2 to TRBJ2-1; 11 bases line up with TRBD2. The V gene end was trimmed by 5 bases and the J gene end by 9 bases; junction bases not matched to a gene: 6. The CDR3 has 14 amino acids. CDR1 is SGHAT, CDR2 FQNNGV, per germline. DNA for the CDR3: TGTGCCAGCAGCCCTAGCGGGAGGTCCACTGAGCAGTTCTTC. Encoded protein: CASSPSGRSTEQFF.

This clonotype has only a few counts. CDR3 nucleotide sequence: TGCAGGCTCCTAGCGGGGGGGAGTGAGCAGTTCTTC. Protein: CRLLAGGSEQFF. The V gene is TRBV20-1, the J gene TRBJ2-1; 12 nucleotides line up with TRBD2. CDR1 and CDR2 (germline): DFQATT, SNEGSKA (reference sequence). The CDR3 covers 12 residues.

Only a few counts were recorded for this clonotype. This sequence joins TRBV20-1 and TRBJ2-3; the D is unclear. Trimming removed 1 base at V and 2 bases at J, with 13 bases between. CDR1 and CDR2 from the germline V gene are DFQATT and SNEGSKA (reference sequence). There are 15 residues in the CDR3. The CDR3, as DNA: TGCAGTGCTAGAGTCTCAGGCAGAGACACAGATACGCAGTATTTT. It yields the protein CSARVSGRDTDTQYF.

V usage is TRBV5-1 and J usage is TRBJ1-6, with D unresolved. Germline assignment: CDR1 SGHRS and CDR2 YFSETQ. This CDR3 spans 15 amino acids. Trimming took 6 bases from V and 7 from J, leaving 17 bases between them. In DNA, the CDR3 is TGCGCCAGCACGGCCAACCCCGCACCCAATTCACCCCTCCACTTT. The encoded protein is CASTANPAPNSPLHF.